The text below deals with one T cell receptor beta chain. This clonotype occurred many times. The antigen it recognizes is unknown. It has no much larger one-base neighbor in the sample; base qualities were not kept. Ophthalmopathy patients had moderately to severely active disease, Clinical Activity Score of at least 3, NOSPECS grade of at least 4, and disease duration under 3 months. Patients were excluded if they had other autoimmune diseases, uncontrolled infections, pregnancy or lactation. Diagnosis was based on clinical symptoms, serum thyroxine, TRAb, thyroid ultrasound and orbital computed tomography. Using Ficoll-Paque density gradient centrifugation, PBMCs were isolated from 8.5 to 10 ml of fresh peripheral blood. Total RNA was extracted with Trizol reagent and quality-checked on an Agilent 2100 Bioanalyzer. The sample is drawn from a study of Graves' ophthalmopathy and Graves' hyperthyroidism listed by TCRdb under 2018. Notes on the research overall: Peripheral blood samples were taken at the time of initial diagnosis, before any treatment was given. The study used signatures of the TCR beta repertoire to tell Graves' ophthalmopathy apart from Graves' hyperthyroidism and to predict which patients would progress to ophthalmopathy. In total, over 130 blood samples were TCR-sequenced: some 43 ophthalmopathy, some 80 hyperthyroidism and about 17 hyperthyroidism-to-ophthalmopathy patients. To explore V-J signatures that distinguish ophthalmopathy from hyperthyroidism, a discovery set of more than 90 patients was enrolled, made up of approximately 45 with ophthalmopathy and some 60 with stable hyperthyroidism. The independent validation cohort included under 20 hyperthyroidism patients plus 17 patients who later progressed from hyperthyroidism to ophthalmopathy. In five or six hyperthyroidism patients, T-cell repertoires of thyroid tissue and blood were compared. Following sample collection, hyperthyroidism patients were given methimazole at a starting dose of 30 mg daily, and ophthalmopathy patients were given high-dose intravenous methylprednisolone. On the study overall, not on this receptor specifically: No statistical method was used to set the sample size in advance, and the investigators knew which group each participant was assigned to. In validation, the model predicted ophthalmopathy progression with about 71% sensitivity and roughly 72% specificity; 12 predicted patients were CT-confirmed with GO in a median of around 6.5 months. Most of the expanded thyroid clonotypes with a frequency above 0.001 were also detected in blood, and it was suggested that the thyroid immune response may be reflected by blood repertoires. In cross-validation, the 13-signature model distinguished ophthalmopathy from stable hyperthyroidism with 85% to 90% sensitivity and roughly 81% specificity, and in the test set the corresponding values were roughly 80% and 76%.

For repertoire sequencing, the TCR beta CDR3 regions were amplified from RNA transcripts. The first round of RT-PCR was done with HTBI primers and the Qiagen OneStep RT-PCR kit, and was followed by a second round of multiplex PCR, then size selection and purification. Sequencing of the libraries was carried out on an Illumina HiSeq2000 in paired-end mode with 100 bp reads. The paper's data handling went like this. SOAPnuke was used to process the reads, throwing out any read that had adapters, had uncalled bases, had a mean Phred below 15, or lacked an exact constant-primer or identifier match. COPE v1.2.5 was used to merge the high-quality paired reads. Each unique nucleotide sequence was defined as a clonotype, and clonotypes were aligned to IMGT TRB V, D and J references with MiTCR v1.1. Only V-J combinations with frequency above 0.0001 were analysed, covering about 99% of repertoires. For each V-J combination, a TCR clonal expansion and chaos score was defined as the ratio of F50 clonal expansion to chaos observed in the TCRdist matrix. Features were reduced by Welch's t-statistics and random forest to approximately 12 V-J combinations, which fed a naive Bayes classifier. Thyroid-blood repertoire similarity was quantified with the Morisita-Horn index. Starting from the raw public reads, TCRdb applied fastp trimming at Q25, assembled clones with MiXCR and retained in-frame beta chains. Each entry merges the rows of one CDR3 protein and shows their most common DNA and genes. The V and J calls shown here were made by TCRdb, not taken from the authors' results. The sample includes about 640,000 distinct CDR3 sequences, with over 40% observed a single time. The ten largest clones capture over 2.5% of the sample.

Taken from cysteine to phenylalanine, the CDR3 has 14 residues. CDR3 DNA only is kept here, 42 bases in frame from base 1. V and J are truncated by 5 bases and 3 bases respectively, leaving an intervening sequence of 14 bases. Sequences LNHDA (CDR1) and SQIVND (CDR2) are obtained from the germline V gene (reference sequence). The specimen was peripheral blood. The TCR was taken from an adult man with Graves' ophthalmopathy. The chain is made from TRBV19 and TRBJ2-7; the D call is tentative, TRBD1 or TRBD2, as each matches 5 bases. The encoded CDR3 is CASSSRGVSYEQYF. The DNA is as follows: TGTGCCAGTAGTTCGAGAGGGGTGAGCTACGAGCAGTACTTC.